The 25 T cell receptor beta chains below come from one sample, sequenced in a study of T-cell reconstitution after alpha-beta-depleted transplantation in children. Unique molecular identifiers were incorporated when the TCRbeta library was constructed. TCRdb re-analysed the PCR reads in MiXCR, keeping a single row per CDR3 protein. Counted here are around 250,000 distinct CDR3 sequences, 7.5% to 9.5% occurring once; the ten biggest clones make up less than 8%. The source material was PBMCs, mostly from graft donor cells, sampled 180 days after TCRalphabeta/CD19-depleted stem cell transplant. All receptors come from a male patient under 18 who had a stem cell transplant for acute lymphoblastic leukemia, so the T cells may come from the graft donor.

Many counts were recorded for this clonotype. The CDR3 coding sequence is TGTGCCAGCAGAGCGGGAGGGAGAGGAGAGACCCAGTACTTC. The encoded protein is CASRAGGRGETQYF. The chain has TRBV6-5 and TRBJ2-5; 10 bases align to TRBD2. The J segment lost 4 bases and the V segment lost 6 bases, leaving 5 bases of the junction unmatched. This CDR3 is 14 amino acids long. The germline CDR1 and CDR2 sequences are MNHEY and SVGAGI.

This clonotype has at least ten counts. The chain joins TRBV6-6 to TRBJ1-1; D is undetermined. CDR1 is MNHNY and CDR2 is SVGAGI in the germline V gene (reference sequence). This CDR3 has 11 residues. The V gene lost 4 bases and the J gene lost 6 bases, with 6 bases spanning the gap. CDR3 sequence reads: CASSSSAEAFF. For the CDR3, the DNA is TGTGCCAGCAGTTCCAGCGCTGAAGCTTTCTTT.

This clonotype was found many times. This chain links TRBV12-3 or TRBV12-4 with TRBJ2-3, with 12 bases fitting TRBD2. The CDR3 is 15 residues long. J lost 5 bases, V lost 6 bases, and 6 bases had no gene match. DNA for the CDR3: TGTGCCAGCAGCCGGACTAGCGGGAAAGGAGATACGCAGTATTTT. Translating it yields CASSRTSGKGDTQYF.

Many counts were recorded for this clonotype. The chain combines TRBV5-1 with TRBJ2-6; TRBD2 matches 8 bases. Germline CDR1 reads SGHRS; CDR2 reads YFSETQ. The ends lost 0 bases at V and 3 bases at J; junction bases unmatched: 5. CDR3 length: 17 amino acids. DNA for the CDR3: TGCGCCAGCAGCTTGGGCTCAGCGGGAGTTGGGGCCAACGTCCTGACTTTC. Amino acids: CASSLGSAGVGANVLTF.

This clonotype came up many times. This rearrangement joins TRBV2 to TRBJ1-1, with 7 bases that match TRBD1. The CDR3 contains 13 residues. Germline assignment: CDR1 SNHLY and CDR2 FYNNEI. Losses at the gene ends were 4 bases for V and 4 bases for J; bases not matched to a gene: 3. The CDR3 bases are TGTGCCAGCAGTGGGCAGGGGGTCACTGAAGCTTTCTTT. Protein: CASSGQGVTEAFF.

This clonotype occurred many times. V is TRBV5-1 and J is TRBJ2-5, with 10 positions matching TRBD2. Trimming removed 1 base from V and 4 bases from J; junction bases left unmatched: 7. Germline V gene sequence: CDR1 SGHRS, CDR2 YFSETQ. The CDR3 runs to 16 residues. CDR3 loop: CASSLRALAGVETQYF. CDR3 nucleotide sequence: TGCGCCAGCAGCTTGAGGGCCCTAGCGGGAGTAGAGACCCAGTACTTC.

This clonotype occurred many times. The V gene is TRBV5-1, the J gene TRBJ2-5, with 7 bases aligning to TRBD2. The CDR3 loop spans 16 amino acids. The germline V gene has CDR1 SGHRS and CDR2 YFSETQ. The junction had 10 bases not matched to a gene; V was cut back by 0 bases and J by 5 bases. The CDR3 sequence: CASSLGSSGRGETQYF. The CDR3 DNA follows: TGCGCCAGCAGCTTGGGTTCTAGCGGCCGGGGGGAGACCCAGTACTTC.

This clonotype was picked up many times. The chain links TRBV6-5 to TRBJ2-2, with 7 bases aligning to TRBD1. The germline V gene encodes CDR1 MNHEY and CDR2 SVGAGI. The CDR3 runs to 14 residues. The ends lost 4 bases at V and 5 bases at J; junction bases unmatched: 4. In DNA form, the CDR3 reads TGTGCCAGCAGTTTCCAGGGGGAAACCGGGGAGCTGTTTTTT. This translates into CASSFQGETGELFF.

This clonotype was counted at least ten times. In DNA form, the CDR3 reads TGTGCCAGCAGGATGCTAGCGGGTACTAGCACAGATACGCAGTATTTT. Protein: CASRMLAGTSTDTQYF. J is TRBJ2-3 and V is TRBV2; TRBD2 matches at 8 bases. The CDR3 has 16 amino acids. The germline V gene encodes CDR1 SNHLY and CDR2 FYNNEI. V lost 6 bases to trimming and J lost 0 bases; unmatched junction nucleotides: 8. Full variable domain (outside the CDR3, taken from reference TRBV2 and TRBJ2-3): EPEVTQTPSHQVTQMGQEVILRCVPISNHLYFYWYRQILGQKVEFLVSFYNNEISEKSEIFDDQFSVERPDGSNFTLKIRSTKLEDSAMYFCASRMLAGTSTDTQYFGPGTRLTVL.

This clonotype appeared many times. The chain joins TRBV3-1 to TRBJ2-7, with 7 bases matching TRBD2. J was trimmed by 0 bases and V by 5 bases; bases with no gene match: 4. The CDR3 runs 14 residues. Germline V gene lookup returns CDR1 LGHDT and CDR2 YNNKEL (reference sequence). CDR3 residues: CASSSGTFSYEQYF. The CDR3 bases are TGTGCCAGCAGCAGCGGGACGTTCTCCTACGAGCAGTACTTC.

This clonotype was detected ten times or more. V and J are TRBV28 and TRBJ2-1; D call uncertain. The CDR3 runs to 11 residues. V lost 4 bases, J lost 13 bases, and 11 bases lay in between. Germline CDR1 and CDR2: MDHEN and SYDVKM. The CDR3 sequence is CASSSFLGQFF. DNA for the CDR3: TGTGCCAGCAGTTCCTTCTTAGGACAGTTCTTC.

At least ten counts were recorded for this clonotype. The CDR3 spells CASSSRPSGSGDTQYF. The CDR3 coding sequence is TGTGCCAGCAGTTCCCGCCCTAGCGGGAGTGGAGATACGCAGTATTTT. The chain uses TRBV6-5 and TRBJ2-3; 10 bases are shared with TRBD2. The CDR3 spans 16 residues. Unmatched junction bases numbered 9, after V lost 4 bases and J lost 5 bases. Germline-derived CDR1 and CDR2 are MNHEY and SVGAGI.

This clonotype was picked up many times. The rearrangement links TRBV11-3 to TRBJ2-1; 8 bases are shared with TRBD1. J was trimmed by 9 bases and V by 2 bases; bases with no gene match: 3. The CDR3 has 13 residues. The germline V gene encodes CDR1 SGHNT and CDR2 YENEEA. The DNA for the CDR3 is TGTGCCAGCAGCTTAAGGGACAGGAGTGAGCAGTTCTTC. Its translation: CASSLRDRSEQFF.

This clonotype appeared many times. The chain is built from TRBV9 and TRBJ2-1; D remains unclear. V gave up 0 bases and J gave up 6 bases, with 7 bases separating them. Germline lookup yields CDR1 SGDLS and CDR2 YYNGEE. The CDR3 is 13 residues long. CDR3 sequence reads: CASSVGGGNEQFF. CDR3 coding DNA: TGTGCCAGCAGCGTAGGGGGTGGCAATGAGCAGTTCTTC.

This clonotype was seen repeatedly, ten times or more. The V call is TRBV5-1, the J call TRBJ2-5, with D possibly called TRBD1 or TRBD2 (5 bases each). This CDR3 is 15 amino acids long. Germline V gene sequence: CDR1 SGHRS, CDR2 YFSETQ. V was shortened by 2 bases and J by 0 bases, with 11 bases between the two germline ends. CDR3 coding DNA: TGCGCCAGCAGCTTTACGGGGCCAGACCAAGAGACCCAGTACTTC. Its translation is CASSFTGPDQETQYF.

This clonotype showed up many times. This chain uses TRBV12-3 or TRBV12-4 with TRBJ2-7; 8 bases match TRBD1. The CDR3 sequence is 14 residues long. The trim removed 3 bases at V and 6 bases at J, leaving 7 bases unmatched. The CDR3 is CASSFRQGAREQYF. The CDR3 DNA is TGTGCCAGCAGTTTCCGTCAGGGGGCACGCGAGCAGTACTTC.

This clonotype has ten or more counts. V gene TRBV3-1 combines with J gene TRBJ2-1; possible D gene TRBD2, 5 bases. Trimming pared 3 bases from V and 10 bases from J, leaving 13 bases between. This CDR3 region has 13 residues. Germline-derived CDR1 and CDR2 are LGHDT and YNNKEL (reference sequence). CDR3: CASSQPLVLEQFF. The CDR3 coding sequence is TGTGCCAGCAGCCAGCCACTAGTCCTGGAGCAGTTCTTC.

This clonotype turned up a few times. The chain has TRBV6-1 and TRBJ2-7, with D possibly TRBD2 on 5 matching bases. Germline assignment: CDR1 MNHNS and CDR2 SASEGT. There are 14 residues in the CDR3. V dropped 6 bases and J dropped 2 bases, with 14 bases sitting between them. CDR3 bases: TGTGCCAGCAGGAAAATCGGGGAAGCCTACGAGCAGTACTTC. Protein sequence: CASRKIGEAYEQYF.

Ten or more counts support this clonotype. This chain uses TRBV6-5 with TRBJ2-4; D is unresolved. V was trimmed by 0 bases and J by 0 bases, leaving 9 bases between them. The CDR3 contains 16 residues. The germline gives CDR1 MNHEY, CDR2 SVGAGI. The CDR3 nucleotides read TGTGCCAGCAGTTACTCGTCGAGATTAGCCAAAAACATTCAGTACTTC. This encodes CASSYSSRLAKNIQYF.

Regarding this clonotype: A much larger clone is a single base away; this may be a read error. The chain is built from TRBV7-3 and TRBJ2-1; D gene unclear. The CDR3 contains 15 residues. Germline assignment: CDR1 SGHTA and CDR2 FQGTGA. CDR3 in DNA: TGTGCCGGCAGCTCGGGCAGAAGCTCCTACAATGAGCAGTTCTTC. It is translated as CAGSSGRSSYNEQFF.

This clonotype was observed many times. The V gene is TRBV5-1, the J gene TRBJ2-3, with 12 bases that match TRBD2. The CDR3 sequence is 15 residues long. CDR1 is SGHRS, CDR2 YFSETQ, per germline. Trimming at V came to 4 bases and at J to 4 bases, leaving 4 bases not matched to a gene. DNA for the CDR3: TGCGCCAGCAGCATGACTAGCGGGAGACCAGATACGCAGTATTTT. Its protein product is CASSMTSGRPDTQYF. Based on the CDR3 plus reference TRBV5-1 and TRBJ2-3, the full variable domain is KAGVTQTPRYLIKTRGQQVTLSCSPISGHRSVSWYQQTPGQGLQFLFEYFSETQRNKGNFPGRFSGRQFSNSRSEMNVSTLELGDSALYLCASSMTSGRPDTQYFGPGTRLTVL.

This clonotype was found many times. V is TRBV10-3 and J is TRBJ2-5; D ambiguous. The germline CDR1 and CDR2 sequences are ENHRY and SYGVKD. V gave up 8 bases and J gave up 5 bases, with 18 bases separating them. The CDR3 is made up of 14 amino acids. CDR3 sequence: CAIAAAGAKETQYF. CDR3 bases: TGTGCCATCGCGGCGGCAGGAGCGAAGGAGACCCAGTACTTC.

This clonotype was found many times. The V gene is TRBV10-3, the J gene TRBJ2-3; TRBD1 matches at 11 bases. This CDR3 is built from 15 residues. The V gene's germline CDR1 is ENHRY and CDR2 SYGVKD. The V segment lost 6 bases and the J segment 3 bases; nucleotides outside the gene matches: 5. CDR3 bases: TGTGCCATCAGCCCCGGGACAGGGGGGACAGATACGCAGTATTTT. This translates into CAISPGTGGTDTQYF.

This clonotype was counted many times. V is TRBV5-1 and J is TRBJ2-5, with D uncertain. Germline assignment: CDR1 SGHRS and CDR2 YFSETQ. V lost 0 bases, J lost 5 bases, and 11 bases lay in between. This CDR3 is built from 14 residues. CDR3 region: CASSLDRLGETQYF. For the CDR3, the DNA is TGCGCCAGCAGCTTGGACCGTTTGGGGGAGACCCAGTACTTC.

This clonotype was seen ten or more times. This chain uses TRBV6-5 with TRBJ1-1; 7 bases fit TRBD1. CDR1 is MNHEY, CDR2 SVGAGI, per germline. This CDR3 comprises 11 residues. The ends lost 7 bases at V and 7 bases at J; junction bases unmatched: 3. This chain's CDR3 is CASTQGGEAFF. CDR3 DNA: TGTGCCAGCACCCAGGGGGGTGAAGCTTTCTTT.